This T cell receptor beta chain was captured by sequencing in a study of regulatory T cells in long-lasting Graves disease. Per germline, CDR1 MGHRA and CDR2 YSYEKL. V was trimmed by 1 base and J by 1 base, leaving 17 bases between them. The CDR3 has 17 residues. CDR3-region Arm-PCR and iRepertoire HTBI primers produced the TCR beta libraries. TCRdb re-called the multiplex PCR reads with MiXCR, one entry per CDR3 protein. The sample shows around 500,000 distinct CDR3 sequences, about 13% of them seen only once. Time point described: newly diagnosed GD, antithyroid drugs for less than 3 months. Extracted RNA from PBMCs served as the source of the TCR library. Separately, the same data were catalogued under a study of T cells in Graves' hyperthyroidism and ophthalmopathy. From that paper: An initial round of RT-PCR targeting the TCR CDR3 relied on the HTBI primer set.

The source material was peripheral blood mononuclear cells (PBMCs), sampled at new diagnosis, from a patient treated with antithyroid drugs. This TCR derives from a man aged 25-40 years with Graves disease. The chain is built from TRBV4-1 and TRBJ2-7; D is perhaps TRBD1 (6 bases). CDR3 nucleotides: TGCGCCAGCAGCCAAGCTTATGTACAGGGTTTGTCCTACGAGCAGTACTTC. Translation gives CASSQAYVQGLSYEQYF.